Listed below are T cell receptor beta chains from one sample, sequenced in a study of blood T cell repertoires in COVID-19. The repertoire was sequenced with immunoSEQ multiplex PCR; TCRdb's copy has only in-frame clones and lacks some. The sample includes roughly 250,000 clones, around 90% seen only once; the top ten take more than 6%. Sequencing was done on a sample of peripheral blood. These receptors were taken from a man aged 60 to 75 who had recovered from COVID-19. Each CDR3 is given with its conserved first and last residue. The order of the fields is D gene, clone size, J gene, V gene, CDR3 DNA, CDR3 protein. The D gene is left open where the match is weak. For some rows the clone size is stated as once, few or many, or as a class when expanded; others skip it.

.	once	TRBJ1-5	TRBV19	TGTGCCACCAGCGACTTTCCCAATCAGCCCCAGCATTTT	CATSDFPNQPQHF
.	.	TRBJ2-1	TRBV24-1	TGTGCCACCCAACTTCGTAGGGGGGGTGAGCAGTTCTTC	CATQLRRGGEQFF
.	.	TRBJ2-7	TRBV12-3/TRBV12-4	TGTGCCAGCAGTTCGCCTAACTCCTACGAGCAGTACTTC	CASSSPNSYEQYF
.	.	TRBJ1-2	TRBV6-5	TGTGCCAGCAGCTCCACATACAAGTCGTATGGCTACACCTTC	CASSSTYKSYGYTF
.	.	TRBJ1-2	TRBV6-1	TGTGCCAGCAGTGAACAGGCTGAGTTGTATGGCTACACCTTC	CASSEQAELYGYTF
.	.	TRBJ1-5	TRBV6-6	TGTGCCAGCAGTTATCTCGGAGGGAGCAATCAGCCCCAGCATTTT	CASSYLGGSNQPQHF
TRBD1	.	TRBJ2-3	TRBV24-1	TGTGCCACCAGTGATCCAACCGGGACAGGGGGCCGTGATACGCAGTATTTT	CATSDPTGTGGRDTQYF
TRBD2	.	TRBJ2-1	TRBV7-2	TGTGCCAGCAGGGACCAGCGGGGGGGCTCCTACAATGAGCAGTTCTTC	CASRDQRGGSYNEQFF
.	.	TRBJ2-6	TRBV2	TGTGCCAGCAGTGAAGCGGGGCAGGCTGGGGCCAACGTCCTGACTTTC	CASSEAGQAGANVLTF
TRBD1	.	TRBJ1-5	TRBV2	TGTGCCAGCAGTGGGACAGGAGGTGGCAATCAGCCCCAGCATTTT	CASSGTGGGNQPQHF
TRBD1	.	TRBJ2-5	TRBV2	TGTGCCAGCAGGCGGACCTCCGGGACAGCGCAAGAGACCCAGTACTTC	CASRRTSGTAQETQYF
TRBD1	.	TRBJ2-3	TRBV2	TGTGCCAGCAGTGAACGTTGGGGTTGGACAGGGGGATCCGGAGATACGCAGTATTTT	CASSERWGWTGGSGDTQYF
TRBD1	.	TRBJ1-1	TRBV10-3	TGTGCCACCGGGACAGCGAACACTGAAGCTTTCTTT	CATGTANTEAFF
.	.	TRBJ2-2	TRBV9	TGTGCCAGCACCCACACCACGAACACCGGGGAGCTGTTTTTT	CASTHTTNTGELFF
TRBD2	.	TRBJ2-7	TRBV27	TGTGCCAGCAGTGAGGCTAGCGGATATTACGAGCAGTACTTC	CASSEASGYYEQYF
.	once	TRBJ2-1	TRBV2	TGTGCCAGCAACCTATTAAGCTCCTACAATGAGCAGTTCTTC	CASNLLSSYNEQFF
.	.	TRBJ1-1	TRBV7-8	TGTGCCAGCAGCTTAGTGCCCGGGGAGGCGTACACTGAAGCTTTCTTT	CASSLVPGEAYTEAFF
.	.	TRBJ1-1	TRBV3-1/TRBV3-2	TGTGCCAGCAGCCAAGAGCTAACCCGGGTCGGGTACACTGAAGCTTTCTTT	CASSQELTRVGYTEAFF
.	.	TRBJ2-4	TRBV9	TGTGCCAGCAGCGTAGGGGGGGTGAAAAACATTCAGTACTTC	CASSVGGVKNIQYF
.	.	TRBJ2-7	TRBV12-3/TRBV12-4	TGTGCCAGCAGTTTACAGGGGAACTACGAGCAGTACTTC	CASSLQGNYEQYF
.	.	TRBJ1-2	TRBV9	TGTGCCAGCAGCACTTCCTTAGGAGCTAACTATGGCTACACCTTC	CASSTSLGANYGYTF
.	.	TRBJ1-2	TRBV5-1	TGCGCCAGCAGCTTGAACGACAGGGGCTACACCTTC	CASSLNDRGYTF
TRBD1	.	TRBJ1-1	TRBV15	TGTGCCACCAGCAGAGTAACAGGGGGAATTCGGACTGAAGCTTTCTTT	CATSRVTGGIRTEAFF
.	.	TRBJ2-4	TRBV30	TGTGCCTCGACGACACTAGCCAAAAACATTCAGTACTTC	CASTTLAKNIQYF
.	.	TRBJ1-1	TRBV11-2	TGTGCCAGCAGTACTATGAACACTGAAGCTTTCTTT	CASSTMNTEAFF
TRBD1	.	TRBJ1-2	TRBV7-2	TGTGCCAGCAGCTTAGGGAACAGGGGCGGTAACTATGGCTACACCTTC	CASSLGNRGGNYGYTF
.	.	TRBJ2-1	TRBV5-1	TGCGCCAGCAGCCTGGGGGGCCTGAGCTCCTACAATGAGCAGTTCTTC	CASSLGGLSSYNEQFF
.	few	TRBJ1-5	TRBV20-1	TGCAGTGCTGGTCCCTCCGGGCCCCAGCATTTT	CSAGPSGPQHF
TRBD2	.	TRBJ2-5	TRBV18	TGTGCCAGCTCACCACCACGGTTAGGACTAGCGGGGGAGACCCAGTACTTC	CASSPPRLGLAGETQYF
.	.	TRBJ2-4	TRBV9	TGTGCCAGCAGCGAACAGGGAAACGAAGCCAAAAACATTCAGTACTTC	CASSEQGNEAKNIQYF
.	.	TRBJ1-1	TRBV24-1	TGTGCCACCAGGGCGCGGGTGCGATCTGAAGCTTTCTTT	CATRARVRSEAFF
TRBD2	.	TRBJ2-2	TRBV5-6	TGTGCCAGCAGCTACGGGACTAGCGGGGGAGGAACCGGGGAGCTGTTTTTT	CASSYGTSGGGTGELFF
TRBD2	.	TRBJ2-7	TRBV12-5	TGTGCTAGTGGTTTGAGTGCAGGGAGGGCGAAACTGAACCAGAACTCCTACGAGCAGTACTTC	CASGLSAGRAKLNQNSYEQYF
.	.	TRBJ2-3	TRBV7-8	TGTGCCAGCAGCTTAGTTACAGGCTACAGCACAGATACGCAGTATTTT	CASSLVTGYSTDTQYF
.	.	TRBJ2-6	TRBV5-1	TGCGCCAGCAGCTTGGGACAGTCCGTCGCCTCTGGGGCCAACGTCCTGACTTTC	CASSLGQSVASGANVLTF
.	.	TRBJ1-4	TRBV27	TGTGCCAGCAGTCCGGCTGGGGGCCTCGAAAAACTGTTTTTT	CASSPAGGLEKLFF
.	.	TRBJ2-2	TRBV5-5	TGTGCCAGCAGCTTTGGGGTCAGGGTCTCACCGAACACCGGGGAGCTGTTTTTT	CASSFGVRVSPNTGELFF
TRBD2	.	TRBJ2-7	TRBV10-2	TGCGCCAGCAGTGAGTCCCGGGGACTACGACGCGAGCAGTACTTC	CASSESRGLRREQYF
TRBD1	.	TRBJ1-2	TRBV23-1	TGCGCCAGCAGTCAAAAGGACAGGGGACGAGGAGGCTACACCTTC	CASSQKDRGRGGYTF
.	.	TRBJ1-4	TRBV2	TGTGCCAGCAGTTACCAGGGGCTTAATGAAAAACTGTTTTTT	CASSYQGLNEKLFF
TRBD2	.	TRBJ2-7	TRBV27	TGTGCCAGCAGTAAACTAGCGGGGGCCTACGAGCAGTACTTC	CASSKLAGAYEQYF
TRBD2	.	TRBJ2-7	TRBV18	TGTGCCAGCTCACCGCGGACTAGCGGGGAGTGGGAGCAGTACTTC	CASSPRTSGEWEQYF
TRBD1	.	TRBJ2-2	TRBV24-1	TGTGCCACCAGTGATTCCGGGACAGCGAACACCGGGGAGCTGTTTTTT	CATSDSGTANTGELFF
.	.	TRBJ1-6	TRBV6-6	TGTGCCAGCAGTTACGCGGAAAATTCACCCCTCCACTTT	CASSYAENSPLHF
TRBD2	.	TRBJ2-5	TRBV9	TGTGCCAGCAGCGCTGTACTAGCGGGGGGGGAGACCCAGTACTTC	CASSAVLAGGETQYF
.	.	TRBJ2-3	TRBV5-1	TGCGCCAGCAGCACCGACAGAGGAACGCAGTATTTT	CASSTDRGTQYF
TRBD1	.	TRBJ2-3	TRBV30	TGTGCCTGGAGTGGGACAGGGATAGATACGCAGTATTTT	CAWSGTGIDTQYF
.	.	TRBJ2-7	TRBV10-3	TGTGCCATCAGTGAGTCTGCCAGATACGAGCAGTACTTC	CAISESARYEQYF
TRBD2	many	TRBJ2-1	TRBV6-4	TGTGCCAGCAGTGAATTAGCGGGGGATCCCTACAATGAGCAGTTCTTC	CASSELAGDPYNEQFF